Presented here are 9 T cell receptor beta chains from one specimen sequenced in a study of cytomegalovirus exposure and HLA in healthy donors. With 60 Vbeta and 13 Jbeta primers, the PCR was carried out. Using immunoSEQ multiplex PCR, the repertoire was profiled, and TCRdb retains in-frame clones only, with some absent. The repertoire holds about 150,000 clones, with around 84% as singletons. The sample was PBMCs. The receptors shown here come from a boy under 10 years old in good health and CMV-seronegative.

This sequence joins TRBV5-1 and TRBJ2-6; no reliable D call. The CDR3 length is 16 residues. Germline V gene sequence: CDR1 SGHRS, CDR2 YFSETQ. The ends were cut back, 4 bases at V and 0 bases at J, with 11 bases in the middle. CDR3 nucleotide sequence: TGCGCCAGCAGCCTTAAAGATAGCTCTGGGGCCAACGTCCTGACTTTC. Its translation is CASSLKDSSGANVLTF.

The genes are TRBV5-5 and TRBJ2-7, with a possible D match to TRBD2 (6 bases). V lost 2 bases to trimming and J lost 0 bases, with 15 bases between them. In germline, CDR1 is SGHKS, CDR2 YYEKEE (reference sequence). This CDR3 is built from 16 residues. Here the CDR3 DNA reads TGTGCCAGCAGCTTCGGACGGGGGATTAGCTCCTACGAGCAGTACGTC. This sequence encodes CASSFGRGISSYEQYV.

CDR3 residues: CASSTRRRWDTVNPNTEAFF. CDR3 nucleotide sequence: TGCGCCAGCAGTACTAGAAGAAGATGGGACACCGTGAATCCGAACACTGAAGCTTTCTTT. V is TRBV10-1 and J is TRBJ1-1, with a weak D call TRBD1 (6 bases). Between the trimmed V and J ends, which lost 5 bases and 1 base, there was a span of 29 bases. The CDR3 extends over 20 amino acids. Germline values: CDR1 WNHNN, CDR2 SYGVQD (reference sequence).

This chain uses TRBV29-1 with TRBJ2-1; 15 bases line up with TRBD2. V lost 3 bases to trimming and J lost 7 bases; unmatched junction nucleotides: 4. The germline CDR1 and CDR2 sequences are SQVTM and ANQGSEA. This CDR3 has 15 amino acids. DNA for the CDR3: TGCAGCGTTGAGTGGGGACTAGCGGGGGGTAATGAGCAGTTCTTC. Translated: CSVEWGLAGGNEQFF.

This chain uses TRBV2 with TRBJ2-2; 7 positions match TRBD1. CDR1 and CDR2 from the germline V gene are SNHLY and FYNNEI. The CDR3 loop spans 13 amino acids. Germline trimming cut 10 bases from V and 5 bases from J; bases unmatched to any gene: 7. CDR3 bases: TGTGCCATCGGGACAGACCGAACCGGGGAGCTGTTTTTT. The encoded protein is CAIGTDRTGELFF.

CDR3 DNA: TGTGCCAGCAGGCGATTCCAGGGGCAGGGACCCCAGCATTTT. Protein sequence: CASRRFQGQGPQHF. The J gene is TRBJ1-5, the V gene TRBV6-1; TRBD1 is a possible D gene (6 bases). CDR1 is MNHNS, CDR2 SASEGT, per germline. The CDR3 runs 14 residues. V shed 6 bases and J shed 10 bases, with 19 bases lying between them.

The chain uses TRBV11-2 and TRBJ2-1, with 7 bases identical to TRBD2. The CDR3 runs 17 residues. V lost 3 bases, J lost 0 bases, and 8 bases stayed unmatched. Per the germline V gene, CDR1 is SGHAT and CDR2 is FQNNGV. The CDR3 bases are TGTGCCAGCAGCTTTGGCCGGACTAGTGGCTCCTACAATGAGCAGTTCTTC. Its translation is CASSFGRTSGSYNEQFF.

This chain links TRBV5-8 with TRBJ2-7; D gene ambiguous. V was pared by 4 bases and J by 2 bases, with 7 bases between. Germline CDR1 SGHTS, CDR2 YDEGEE. CDR3 length equals 12 residues. CDR3 coding DNA: TGTGCCAGCAGCCCCGAGGCCTACGAGCAGTACGTC. It encodes CASSPEAYEQYV.

The chain joins TRBV6-6 to TRBJ1-1; D unclear. V was shortened by 0 bases and J by 7 bases, with 12 bases between the two germline ends. This CDR3 region has 14 residues. CDR1 and CDR2 (germline): MNHNY, SVGAGI (reference sequence). CDR3 loop: CASSYSGIGNEAFF. The DNA of the CDR3 is TGTGCCAGCAGTTACTCCGGAATCGGGAATGAAGCTTTCTTT.